The rows below give T cell receptor beta chains drawn from one sample of a study of beta chain features in type 1 diabetes. Produced via immunoSEQ multiplex PCR; TCRdb's table is partial and in-frame only. This sample has around 250,000 clones, with approximately 20% found just once. The source material was naive CD4+ T cells from blood. Receptor source: a woman aged 35 to 49 with type 1 diabetes. Both conserved end residues are part of each CDR3. Clone sizes are given selectively: once, few, many, or a class where the clone is expanded.

clone_size,v_call,j_call,cdr3_aa
.,TRBV9,TRBJ2-1,CASSVEEGEAAYNEQFF
few,TRBV5-4,TRBJ2-2,CASRGGTPATGELFF
.,TRBV15,TRBJ1-3,CATSRDFGTGVRGNTIYF
few,TRBV6-5,TRBJ2-7,CASRPGQGTYEQYF
.,TRBV10-3,TRBJ1-1,CAISSTTGSRTEAFF
few,TRBV2,TRBJ1-4,CASSWQGRVDEKLFF
few,TRBV6-5,TRBJ1-2,CASSTQGRRGYTF
.,TRBV30,TRBJ2-3,CAWSRDPTDTQYF
.,TRBV2,TRBJ1-1,CASRGANTEAFF
.,TRBV21-1,TRBJ1-1,CASSKEGTGRLSTEAFF
few,TRBV7-9,TRBJ1-2,CASSVMGQDLRGYTF
.,TRBV27,TRBJ2-5,CASSPGTSRETQYF
.,TRBV19,TRBJ1-6,CAIGTANSPLHF
few,TRBV5-6,TRBJ2-1,CASSLSRDRSGNEQFF
.,TRBV29-1,TRBJ1-1,CSVPGGLNTEAFF
few,TRBV4-1,TRBJ1-6,CASSRPTGDSPLHF
few,TRBV5-1,TRBJ1-3,CASTTGSGNTIYF
.,TRBV6-5,TRBJ1-4,CASTGDRGFEKLFF
.,TRBV7-9,TRBJ2-7,CASSLRDSLYEQYF
few,TRBV9,TRBJ1-2,CASSLTGDGGYTF
.,TRBV7-9,TRBJ2-5,CASSSQGAKGTQYF
few,TRBV18,TRBJ1-1,CASSSTEANEAFF
few,TRBV29-1,TRBJ2-7,CSVAAGRRAYEQYF
.,TRBV15,TRBJ2-1,CATSRVAGGHGNEQFF
.,TRBV11-1,TRBJ1-1,CASSFQNTEAFF
.,TRBV29-1,TRBJ2-7,CSVEKIPTGRYEQYF
.,TRBV9,TRBJ2-3,CASSLQGTDTQYF
.,TRBV5-1,TRBJ2-2,CASSSVAQGANTGELFF
few,TRBV7-8,TRBJ2-3,CASSSLAGVTDTQYF
.,TRBV5-1,TRBJ1-2,CASSLADRAYGYTF
.,TRBV28,TRBJ2-1,CASSLGVVSSYNEQFF
few,TRBV5-1,TRBJ1-5,CASSFEGNQPQHF
few,TRBV5-1,TRBJ2-7,CASRPGTEQYEQYF